Sequencing of this T cell receptor (beta chain) was carried out in a study of T cell responses to AZD1222 COVID-19 vaccine (dated by TCRdb to about 2021). Looking at the study overall: TCR sequencing was performed for 230 to 250 trial participants, of whom 207 were given two doses of AZD1222 and roughly 25 were given two doses of MenACWY control vaccine. Enrollment into the trials was organized by age into subgroups of 18-55, 56-69 and 70-plus years, and those subgroups contained about 160, 30 and 59 TCR-sequenced participants, respectively.

As for this clone: Its antigen has not been determined. No much larger clone is present one base from it, and per-base qualities are unavailable.

The CDR3 regions of human TCRbeta chains were analyzed by immunosequencing. Under the source paper's analysis protocol: Repertoire TCRs were checked for matches against a reference library of SARS-CoV-2-specific TCRs that had been generated using the MIRA antigen-specificity platform. Breadth meant the fraction of unique TCRs that were SARS-CoV-2-associated, whereas depth meant the fraction of total T cells that were SARS-CoV-2-associated. Using the MIRA data, each spike-specific TCR was mapped to the spike region that the TCR reacts to and placed in a CD4 or CD8 class. Log10-transformed breadth and depth values were compared by one-way ANOVA with Sidak's multiple comparisons tests. TCRdb obtained this table from immuneACCESS and retained in-frame rearrangements with V and J assigned. These tables miss some clones; where compared with another copy, unresolved V genes account for less than half of the shortfall, and the remainder is unexplained. The DNA gave D and trimming, while V, J and clone size come from that table. The sample records over 75,000 clones, around 85% of which are singletons. About 3.4% of the sample is held by the ten biggest clonotypes.

The paper as a whole reports these results and caveats: Conclusions about previously exposed vaccinees were limited because only six or seven AZD1222 recipients were SARS-CoV-2 seropositive at baseline. Because no samples from the day 14 peak response were available, repertoires could be characterized only after the peak T cell response. Nearly half of unique spike-specific TCRs reportedly recognized epitopes outside regions mutated in the B.1.351 and B.1.1.7 variants. The whole spike protein was spanned by vaccine-associated CD4 TCRs, and dominant responses were seen in regions 160-218 and 743-854. Most participants were white British and females outnumbered males, and the authors suggested that clonal diversity may have been underestimated. After two AZD1222 doses, spike-specific TCR breadth and depth were significantly higher than at day 0 and than in MenACWY recipients. The 56-69-year group was small, and its depth increase did not reach significance, likely because of low power.

The sample's time point, from its label and the paper: about 28 days (+/-7) after the second vaccine dose. Because spike-specific TCR depth and breadth did not differ between the two schedules, AZD1222 recipients who got a second dose at roughly 4 weeks were pooled with those who got a second dose at roughly 12 weeks. Vaccinee samples came from UK trials COV001 and COV002, including a single-blind randomized controlled phase 2/3 trial of AZD1222 (ChAdOx1 nCoV-19) in healthy adults. For TCRbeta chain sequencing, PBMC samples from trial participants were taken at day 0 and at day 28 after the second dose. The germline V gene specifies SGHVS as CDR1 and FNYEAQ as CDR2. CDR3 length: 19 amino acids, cysteine to phenylalanine. The only DNA kept is the CDR3, 57 bases in frame from the first base. V is pruned by 2 bases and J by 0 bases, leaving 10 bases of the junction without a gene match.

This TCR came from an adult who received the AZD1222 COVID-19 vaccine. The specimen was peripheral blood, collected 28 days after the second AZD1222 dose. Here the chain combines TRBV7-6 and TRBJ1-4; 9 nucleotides in the junction match TRBD1. Read as DNA, the sequence is TGTGCCAGCAGCTTATTAGGACAGGGGCCATATTCAACTAATGAAAAACTGTTTTTT. The translation is CASSLLGQGPYSTNEKLFF.